The 12 T cell receptor beta chains reported below all come from one sample, sequenced in a study of tumor and adjacent non-tumor tissue in lung cancer. The template was RNA from unsorted bulk tissue. The normal lung tissue was taken more than 3 cm from the tumor edge. TCRbeta libraries were built with three rounds of nested PCR, modified from ARM-PCR. TCRdb itself ran the multiplex PCR reads through MiXCR, one entry per CDR3 protein. Of around 80,000 distinct CDR3 sequences listed, approximately 78% are singletons. Input material: distant non-tumor lung tissue. These TCRs come from a man aged 55 to 70 with non-small cell lung cancer.

To note about this clonotype: Without the conserved terminal phenylalanine or tryptophan, this CDR3 likely stems from a read error. No DNA is shown, since the ends of the CDR3 on it are uncertain; the CDR3 is the one TCRdb lists. The rearrangement uses TRBV5-4 and TRBJ2-3; TRBD1, the table's D call, lacks a check against the DNA. CDR1 SGHNT and CDR2 YYREEE come from the germline V gene (reference sequence). The CDR3 comprises 14 residues, both ends counted. CDR3 in amino acids: CASSSGGFTDTQYS.

As regards this clonotype: Since a much larger clone is just one base distant, this may be a read error. No conserved phenylalanine or tryptophan is present at the end of the CDR3, so a read error is the likely explanation. The rearrangement joins TRBV5-4 to TRBJ2-2; no reliable D call. The CDR3 totals 12 residues. The V gene lost 3 bases and the J gene lost 4 bases, with 4 bases spanning the gap. The germline CDR1 and CDR2 sequences are SGHNT and YYREEE (reference sequence). CDR3 region: CASSSATGELFL. In DNA form, the CDR3 reads TGTGCCAGCAGCTCGGCCACCGGGGAGCTGTTTTTG.

Points on this clonotype: At one end the junction does not follow the germline gene, possibly because of a read error. This chain links TRBV10-2 with TRBJ2-2, with D hard to call. This CDR3 comprises 13 residues. Germline CDR1 is WSHSY and CDR2 is SAAADI. The CDR3 nucleotides read TGCGCCAACAGTGAGACGGAAATCAGGGAGCTGTTTTTT. It encodes CANSETEIRELFF.

On this clonotype: In this CDR3 the conserved last residue, phenylalanine or tryptophan, is missing, so a read error is likely. V and J are TRBV20-1 and TRBJ1-6; D may be TRBD1 (5 bases). The germline CDR1 and CDR2 sequences are DFQATT and SNEGSKA (reference sequence). The CDR3 contains 15 residues. The chain's CDR3 is CSARPQESDRSPLHI. As DNA, the CDR3 is TGCAGCGCTAGACCACAGGAGTCCGATAGGTCACCCCTCCACATT.

As to this clonotype: This could be a read error, since a much larger clone is one nucleotide away. The V gene is TRBV10-2, the J gene TRBJ2-3, with D hard to call. CDR3 size: 12 residues. Per the germline V gene, CDR1 is WSHSY and CDR2 is SAAADI. Trimming removed 10 bases at V and 5 bases at J, with 13 bases between. Written as DNA, the CDR3 is TGCGCCACCACTGAGCTCATAGATACGCAGTATTTT. Its translation is CATTELIDTQYF.

This clonotype was found a few times. The chain has TRBV11-3 and TRBJ2-7; D gene ambiguous. The germline gives CDR1 SGHNT, CDR2 YENEEA. Trimming pared 9 bases from V and 2 bases from J, leaving 20 bases between. The CDR3 length is 15 residues. This CDR3 is CASSHRTGLTYEQYF. Written as DNA, the CDR3 is TGTGCCAGTAGCCATCGGACCGGATTAACCTACGAGCAGTACTTC.

On this clonotype itself: Lacking the conserved final phenylalanine or tryptophan, this CDR3 likely reflects a read error. V is TRBV10-2 and J is TRBJ2-7; maybe TRBD1 (6 bases). CDR1 is WSHSY and CDR2 is SAAADI in the germline V gene. This CDR3 has 13 amino acids. The V end lost 4 bases, the J end lost 4 bases, and 11 bases lay between the germline ends. The CDR3 coding sequence is TGCGCCAGCAGTGGACAGGCTAAGTACGAGCAGTACATC. Translated, it gives CASSGQAKYEQYI.

Comments on this clonotype: This likely comes from a read error, as the CDR3 has no conserved phenylalanine or tryptophan at its end. The chain employs TRBV6-1 and TRBJ1-6; D remains unclear. Germline-derived CDR1 and CDR2 are MNHNS and SASEGT. The CDR3 contains 14 residues. CDR3 nucleotides: TGTGCCAACAGTTCCACGGCCTCGAATTCAACCCTCCACTTA. As protein: CANSSTASNSTLHL.

This clonotype was counted ten times or more. The chain has TRBV5-1 and TRBJ2-7, with 11 bases matching TRBD2. Germline CDR1 is SGHRS and CDR2 is YFSETQ. V was pared by 1 base and J by 0 bases, with 0 bases of the junction left unmatched. This CDR3 is built from 15 residues. The CDR3 reads CASSLTSGSSYEQYF. The CDR3, as DNA: TGCGCCAGCAGCTTGACTAGCGGGAGCTCCTACGAGCAGTACTTC. Filled out from reference TRBV5-1 and TRBJ2-7, the complete variable domain reads KAGVTQTPRYLIKTRGQQVTLSCSPISGHRSVSWYQQTPGQGLQFLFEYFSETQRNKGNFPGRFSGRQFSNSRSEMNVSTLELGDSALYLCASSLTSGSSYEQYFGPGTRLTVT.

This clonotype has a handful of counts. A much larger clone differs by one base, so this may be a read error. V usage is TRBV29-1 and J usage is TRBJ1-1, with TRBD1 matching over 7 bases. The germline gives CDR1 SQVTM, CDR2 ANQGSEA. The CDR3 contains 13 residues. The CDR3 coding sequence is TGCAGCGGTGACAGGGCCGTGAACGCTGAAGCTTTCTTT. This codes for CSGDRAVNAEAFF.

This chain uses TRBV4-3 with TRBJ2-6; D remains ambiguous. Trimming took off 9 bases at V and 1 base at J, with 16 bases between the two ends. CDR1 and CDR2 (germline): LGHNA, YSLEER. The CDR3 totals 16 residues. CDR3 amino acids: CASNQEVVSGANVLTF. The CDR3 DNA reads TGCGCCAGTAACCAAGAGGTGGTGTCTGGGGCCAACGTCCTGACTTTC.

The chain uses TRBV18 and TRBJ1-1, with D maybe TRBD1 (6 bases). V lost 3 bases, J lost 4 bases, and 18 bases lay in between. The germline V gene has CDR1 KGHSH and CDR2 LQKENI. The CDR3 length is 16 residues. CDR3 in amino acids: CASSPLGGNPITEAFF. CDR3 sequence (DNA): TGTGCCAGCTCACCTTTAGGGGGGAATCCGATCACTGAAGCTTTCTTT.